This TCR beta chain derives from a study of blood T cell repertoires in COVID-19. This CDR3 has 15 residues. With 3 bases removed from V and 1 base from J, the gap between germline ends came to 11 bases. Germline V gene sequence: CDR1 SGHTA, CDR2 FQGNSA. The participants were between about 18 and 90 years old and came from under 25 US areas. Researchers sorted participants into cohorts using their self-reported clinical history. Two negative PCRs, clearance, or symptom resolution had been documented for recovered Cohort 3 donors. Libraries were prepared by immunoSEQ multiplex PCR; TCRdb keeps only in-frame clonotypes and omits some of them. In the table there are a few hundred thousand clones, 65% to 85% of which are singletons.

The J gene is TRBJ2-3, the V gene TRBV7-2, with TRBD2 as a possible D gene (5 bases). This clonotype was obtained from an older woman who had recovered from COVID-19. The specimen sequenced was PBMCs or T cells enriched from blood (not recorded which). CDR3 sequence: CASSLRRERTDTQYF. In nucleotides, the CDR3 is TGTGCCAGCAGCTTGCGAAGGGAGCGCACAGATACGCAGTATTTT.